The 15 T cell receptor beta chains presented below share a single source sample, sequenced in a study of graft-versus-host responses after intestinal transplantation. Method: immunoSEQ multiplex PCR; TCRdb's copy keeps in-frame clones and lacks some. Among some 19,000 clones listed, 40% to 45% were seen once. Responders that carried the CFSE label, about 200,000 of them, were plated with about 200,000 irradiated, violet-dye-labeled stimulator cells. The input for sequencing was alloreactive CD8+ T cells from a mixed lymphocyte reaction culture, taken before intestinal transplant. Subset noted: CFSE-low proliferating T cells sorted from approximately 6-day pre-transplant mixed lymphocyte reaction (GvH or HvG direction). The receptor set was obtained from a human patient who received an intestinal transplant.

The chain recombines TRBV2 with TRBJ2-3, with D possibly being TRBD1 (6 bases). Per germline, CDR1 SNHLY and CDR2 FYNNEI. The germline V and J ends were trimmed by 8 bases and 6 bases, with 18 bases remaining between them. The length of the CDR3 is 14 residues. The CDR3 is CASSAIQGRDTQYF. The CDR3 coding sequence is TGTGCCAGCTCCGCCATTCAGGGGCGCGATACGCAGTATTTT. Together with reference TRBV2 and TRBJ2-3, the CDR3 gives the full variable domain: EPEVTQTPSHQVTQMGQEVILRCVPISNHLYFYWYRQILGQKVEFLVSFYNNEISEKSEIFDDQFSVERPDGSNFTLKIRSTKLEDSAMYFCASSAIQGRDTQYFGPGTRLTVL.

The chain couples TRBV5-1 to TRBJ2-1; 12 bases align to TRBD2. V dropped 1 base and J dropped 4; count of bases not matched to a gene: 3. Germline V gene sequence: CDR1 SGHRS, CDR2 YFSETQ. The CDR3 covers 16 residues. CDR3 protein: CASSLSLAGGYNEQFF. In nucleotides, the CDR3 is TGCGCCAGCAGCTTGAGTCTAGCGGGAGGGTACAATGAGCAGTTCTTC.

The chain employs TRBV6-5 and TRBJ1-2; no clear D gene. The germline CDR1 and CDR2 sequences are MNHEY and SVGAGI. The V end lost 5 bases, the J end lost 4 bases, and 11 bases lay between the germline ends. This CDR3 has 13 residues. The DNA of the CDR3 is TGTGCCAGCAGTGCGGCCTTTGTCTATGGCTACACCTTC. Protein: CASSAAFVYGYTF.

The V and J genes are TRBV9 and TRBJ2-7, with no clear D. The CDR3 consists of 16 residues. With 2 bases removed from V and 4 bases from J, the gap between germline ends came to 19 bases. Germline loops: CDR1 SGDLS, CDR2 YYNGEE. This CDR3 reads CASSVGITAREYEQYF. The CDR3 DNA follows: TGTGCCAGCAGCGTGGGTATAACAGCTAGAGAGTACGAGCAGTACTTC.

This clone was counted between two and nine times. The V gene is TRBV9, the J gene TRBJ2-1; possibly TRBD2 for D (5 bases). V lost 3 bases and J lost 2, with 12 bases in between. The CDR3 is 15 residues long. Germline V CDR1 and CDR2: SGDLS, YYNGEE. CDR3 in amino acids: CASSETRGTYNEQFF. The CDR3 nucleotides read TGTGCCAGCAGCGAAACAAGAGGGACCTACAATGAGCAGTTCTTC. Looking up the rest from reference TRBV9 and TRBJ2-1 gives the full variable domain: DSGVTQTPKHLITATGQRVTLRCSPRSGDLSVYWYQQSLDQGLQFLIQYYNGEERAKGNILERFSAQQFPDLHSELNLSSLELGDSALYFCASSETRGTYNEQFFGPGTRLTVL.

This clone was detected only a few times. V is TRBV6-6 and J is TRBJ2-7; 7 nucleotides agree with TRBD1. This CDR3 has 14 amino acids. V shed 2 bases and J 2 bases; nucleotides not matched to a gene: 3. In germline, CDR1 is MNHNY, CDR2 SVGAGI (reference sequence). In nucleotides, the CDR3 is TGTGCCAGCAGTTACGACAGGGAAGCCTACGAGCAGTACTTC. It encodes CASSYDREAYEQYF.

The V call is TRBV7-9, the J call TRBJ2-1; tentatively, D is TRBD1 or TRBD2 (5 bases each). Per the germline V gene, CDR1 is SEHNR and CDR2 is FQNEAQ (reference sequence). CDR3 length: 15 residues. V was shortened by 1 base and J by 10 bases, with 17 bases between the two germline ends. CDR3 sequence reads: CASSLEGTAEEEQFF. CDR3 DNA sequence: TGTGCCAGCAGCTTAGAGGGGACGGCAGAGGAGGAGCAGTTCTTC.

The genes are TRBV5-4 and TRBJ2-7; 7 nucleotides agree with TRBD2. V trimming: 0 bases; J trimming: 0 bases; junction bases outside the gene matches: 0. This CDR3 is built from 14 residues. The V gene's germline CDR1 is SGHNT and CDR2 YYREEE (reference sequence). The CDR3 protein is CASSLGGGSYEQYF. As DNA, the CDR3 is TGTGCCAGCAGCTTGGGGGGGGGCTCCTACGAGCAGTACTTC.

This clone was counted a few times. The chain combines TRBV13 with TRBJ2-3; TRBD2 matches at 10 bases. V lost 4 bases and J lost 2; bases outside the gene matches: 12. The CDR3 is made up of 18 amino acids. Germline values: CDR1 PRHDT, CDR2 FYEKMQ (reference sequence). CDR3 residues: CASSYKTKTSGFTDTQYF. The CDR3 nucleotides are TGTGCCAGCAGCTATAAAACCAAGACTAGCGGGTTCACAGATACGCAGTATTTT.

This clone was detected only a few times. V and J are TRBV4-1 and TRBJ2-2; D remains ambiguous. The CDR3 length is 15 residues. V dropped 2 bases and J dropped 3 bases, with 10 bases sitting between them. The germline CDR1 and CDR2 sequences are MGHRA and YSYEKL. CDR3 region: CASSQILSYTGELFF. The CDR3 region has the DNA TGCGCCAGCAGCCAAATACTGTCTTACACCGGGGAGCTGTTTTTT.

The rearrangement links TRBV7-9 to TRBJ2-1; no reliable D call. The CDR3 consists of 13 residues. Germline assignment: CDR1 SEHNR and CDR2 FQNEAQ (reference sequence). Trimming left V 1 base short and J 9 bases short, with 10 bases between. CDR3 sequence (DNA): TGTGCCAGCAGCTTAGGCGGCCTGACTGAGCAGTTCTTC. It is translated as CASSLGGLTEQFF.

V and J are TRBV25-1 and TRBJ1-2, with D hard to call. The CDR3 sequence is 13 residues long. Trimming left V 7 bases short and J 8 bases short, with 17 bases between. CDR1 is MGHDK, CDR2 SYGVNS, per germline. CDR3 amino acids: CASTYRDGGGYTF. CDR3 bases: TGTGCCAGCACCTATAGGGATGGAGGAGGCTACACCTTC.

This clone turned up a few times. The chain joins TRBV19 to TRBJ2-1, with D possibly being TRBD1 (6 bases). This CDR3 region has 15 residues. The germline gives CDR1 LNHDA, CDR2 SQIVND (reference sequence). V was clipped by 5 bases and J by 6 bases, with 17 bases between them. CDR3 loop: CASSGLGQNFNEQFF. In DNA form, the CDR3 reads TGTGCCAGTAGTGGTTTAGGACAGAATTTCAATGAGCAGTTCTTC.

Only a few counts were recorded for this clone. The genes are TRBV2 and TRBJ2-2; perhaps TRBD1 as D (6 bases). The ends were cut back, 6 bases at V and 7 bases at J, with 15 bases in the middle. Germline-derived CDR1 and CDR2 are SNHLY and FYNNEI. The CDR3 is 14 amino acids. In DNA form, the CDR3 reads TGTGCCAGCAGGACCGGGACAATGATCGGGGAGCTGTTTTTT. Translated, it gives CASRTGTMIGELFF. Together with reference TRBV2 and TRBJ2-2, the CDR3 gives the full variable domain: EPEVTQTPSHQVTQMGQEVILRCVPISNHLYFYWYRQILGQKVEFLVSFYNNEISEKSEIFDDQFSVERPDGSNFTLKIRSTKLEDSAMYFCASRTGTMIGELFFGEGSRLTVL.

The V and J genes are TRBV6-1 and TRBJ1-1; TRBD1 might be the D (5 bases). V was cut by 5 bases and J by 4 bases, with 14 bases left in between. This CDR3 region has 14 residues. The V gene's germline CDR1 is MNHNS and CDR2 SASEGT. CDR3 residues: CASSRSRDGTEAFF. CDR3 coding DNA: TGTGCCAGCAGTCGTTCGAGGGACGGCACTGAAGCTTTCTTT.